This entry lists 8 T cell receptor beta chains sequenced from one sample in a study of T-cell memory formation after mild COVID-19. MiXCR, applied by TCRdb to the 5' RACE reads, yields one record per CDR3 protein. The top ten clones hold under 25% of a sample with some 300,000 distinct CDR3 sequences, roughly 20% of them seen once. Sequencing used PBMCs or a T cell subset sorted from them (not recorded which). The receptor set was obtained from a man in his late teens or twenties who had mild COVID-19 (a few samples of this study predate the infection). Cell type and time point are not known.

The rearrangement uses TRBV10-1 and TRBJ2-7; D is ambiguous. Germline V gene lookup returns CDR1 WNHNN and CDR2 SYGVQD (reference sequence). Trimming pared 0 bases from V and 3 bases from J, leaving 6 bases between. The CDR3 runs 13 residues. This CDR3 is CASSESNGYEQYF. The CDR3 DNA reads TGCGCCAGCAGTGAGTCGAATGGCTACGAGCAGTACTTC.

This clonotype was seen once. This CDR3 is CASSLVQGTYEQYF. The CDR3 nucleotides are TGTGCCAGCAGCTTAGTTCAGGGTACCTACGAGCAGTACTTC. The chain carries TRBV7-8 and TRBJ2-7, with D perhaps matching TRBD1 (5 bases). Trimming removed 1 base from V and 2 bases from J, with 9 bases in between. The germline CDR1 and CDR2 sequences are SGHVS and FQNEAQ. This CDR3 spans 14 amino acids. Combining the CDR3 with reference TRBV7-8 and TRBJ2-7 gives the whole variable domain GAGVSQSPRYKVAKRGQDVALRCDPISGHVSLFWYQQALGQGPEFLTYFQNEAQLDKSGLPSDRFFAERPEGSVSTLKIQRTQQEDSAVYLCASSLVQGTYEQYFGPGTRLTVT.

As to this clonotype: Relative to the germline gene, one junction end is altered; a read error may explain this. This chain links TRBV7-8 with TRBJ2-3; 7 nucleotides match TRBD1. The CDR3 totals 13 residues. CDR1 is SGHVS and CDR2 is FQNEAQ in the germline V gene. The CDR3 sequence is CASSFPGTDTEYF. The CDR3 coding sequence is TGTGCCAGCAGCTTCCCCGGGACAGATACGGAGTATTTT. The entire variable domain, with the rest obtained from reference TRBV7-8 and TRBJ2-3, is as follows: GAGVSQSPRYKVAKRGQDVALRCDPISGHVSLFWYQQALGQGPEFLTYFQNEAQLDKSGLPSDRFFAERPEGSVSTLKIQRTQQEDSAVYLCASSFPGTDTEYFGPGTRLTVL.

This sequence joins TRBV7-8 and TRBJ2-1; tentatively, D is TRBD1 (6 bases). Between the trimmed V and J ends, which lost 5 bases and 4 bases, there was a span of 18 bases. This CDR3 has 16 amino acids. Germline lookup yields CDR1 SGHVS and CDR2 FQNEAQ. The CDR3 DNA follows: TGTGCCAGCAGCCTCTTTGGACAGACCCTATACAATGAGCAGTTCTTC. It specifies CASSLFGQTLYNEQFF.

This clonotype was found a few times. V and J are TRBV28 and TRBJ2-2, with TRBD1 matching 8 bases. This CDR3 spans 14 amino acids. The germline CDR1 and CDR2 sequences are MDHEN and SYDVKM. With V trimmed by 5 bases and J by 8 bases, 7 bases remained unmatched. The CDR3 region is CASSTGQGSGELFF. CDR3 DNA: TGTGCCAGCAGTACTGGACAGGGATCAGGGGAGCTGTTTTTT.

The gene calls are TRBV3-1 and TRBJ1-2, with 8 bases that match TRBD1. CDR1 is LGHDT, CDR2 YNNKEL, per germline (reference sequence). J was trimmed by 4 bases and V by 3 bases; bases with no gene match: 10. CDR3 length: 16 residues. CDR3 coding DNA: TGTGCCAGCAGCCACCGATGGGACAGGTCTTCCTATGGCTACACCTTC. It specifies CASSHRWDRSSYGYTF.

This rearrangement joins TRBV25-1 to TRBJ1-2, with a weak D call TRBD1 (5 bases). Per the germline V gene, CDR1 is MGHDK and CDR2 is SYGVNS. The CDR3 is 16 residues long. V was trimmed by 5 bases and J by 3 bases, leaving 19 bases between them. The CDR3 loop is CASSTYRDGGDYGYTF. In DNA form, the CDR3 reads TGTGCCAGCAGTACCTACCGGGACGGGGGGGACTATGGCTACACCTTC.

This chain links TRBV28 with TRBJ2-3; D not resolved. The V end lost 8 bases, the J end lost 1 base, and 16 bases lay between the germline ends. The germline CDR1 and CDR2 sequences are MDHEN and SYDVKM. This CDR3 spans 15 amino acids. This CDR3 is CASEGPISGTDTQYF. The DNA of the CDR3 is TGTGCCAGCGAAGGACCCATAAGTGGCACAGATACGCAGTATTTT.